The 23 T cell receptor beta chains presented below share a single source sample, sequenced in a study of T cell responses to AZD1222 COVID-19 vaccine listed by TCRdb under 2021. The time point label, read with the paper, signifies: baseline before first vaccination. The library was built by means of the immunoSEQ multiplex PCR assay. Sourced from immuneACCESS, this table was stored by TCRdb with only in-frame sequences that have V and J called. A share of the clones is absent; for the studies checked, an unresolved V gene accounts for under half, and the remainder has no known explanation. The sample table contains approximately 180,000 clones; only one count was recorded for about 89% of them. 1.5% to 2% of the sample rests with the top ten. The sequencing used peripheral blood, collected on day 0 of AZD1222 vaccination. These receptors originate from an adult in good health.

The V gene is TRBV6-5, the J gene TRBJ1-2; possibly TRBD1 for D (5 bases). This CDR3 is 12 amino acids long. Germline CDR1 and CDR2: MNHEY and SVGAGI. The V end was cut by 6 bases, the J end by 6 bases, with 11 bases between. This chain's CDR3 is CASRNPTDGYTF. The CDR3 bases are TGTGCCAGCAGGAACCCGACAGATGGCTACACCTTC.

The chain carries TRBV7-2 and TRBJ2-7; D is undetermined. The V and J ends lost 7 bases and 1 base respectively, with 14 bases between them. The CDR3 extends over 14 amino acids. The germline gives CDR1 SGHTA, CDR2 FQGNSA. The CDR3, as DNA: TGTGCCAGCACCTCTTCCGGCTTTTCCTACGAGCAGTACTTC. Protein sequence: CASTSSGFSYEQYF.

This sequence joins TRBV7-6 and TRBJ2-3; D unresolved. Deletions cut 2 bases from V and 0 bases from J, with 9 bases between. The CDR3 extends over 15 amino acids. Germline CDR1 reads SGHVS; CDR2 reads FNYEAQ. The CDR3 DNA reads TGTGCCAGCAGCTTACAGGTTATTAGCACAGATACGCAGTATTTT. Amino acid sequence: CASSLQVISTDTQYF.

This chain joins TRBV6-5 and TRBJ1-5; D gene ambiguous. V lost 4 bases and J lost 0, with 10 bases in between. CDR3 length: 15 amino acids. Germline-derived CDR1 and CDR2 are MNHEY and SVGAGI. CDR3 bases: TGTGCCAGCAGTTCGGAGCCTTATAGCAATCAGCCCCAGCATTTT. This encodes CASSSEPYSNQPQHF.

The rearrangement joins TRBV6-5 to TRBJ1-1, with 7 bases that match TRBD1. V was clipped by 7 bases and J by 5 bases; unmatched bases: 4. CDR1 is MNHEY, CDR2 SVGAGI, per germline. The CDR3 sequence is 12 residues long. The CDR3 spells CASIRQGTEAFF. The CDR3 DNA is TGTGCCAGCATCCGACAGGGAACTGAAGCTTTCTTT.

J is TRBJ1-2 and V is TRBV5-6; D gene unclear. The V end lost 0 bases, the J end lost 0 bases, and 9 bases lay between the germline ends. The CDR3 has 15 residues. Germline CDR1 reads SGHDT; CDR2 reads YYEEEE. The CDR3 spells CASSLESVSNYGYTF. The CDR3 DNA reads TGTGCCAGCAGCTTGGAGTCAGTTTCTAACTATGGCTACACCTTC. Combining the CDR3 with reference TRBV5-6 and TRBJ1-2 gives the whole variable domain DAGVTQSPTHLIKTRGQQVTLRCSPKSGHDTVSWYQQALGQGPQFIFQYYEEEERQRGNFPDRFSGHQFPNYSSELNVNALLLGDSALYLCASSLESVSNYGYTFGSGTRLTVV.

This sequence joins TRBV29-1 and TRBJ1-1; TRBD1 is a possible D gene (5 bases). Germline CDR1 is SQVTM and CDR2 is ANQGSEA. The length of the CDR3 is 14 residues. V was cut by 4 bases and J by 3 bases, with 15 bases left in between. As DNA, the CDR3 is TGCAGCGTTGGACAGCTCAAGGGTTACACTGAAGCTTTCTTT. Its protein is CSVGQLKGYTEAFF.

The chain has TRBV10-3 and TRBJ1-1; D is possibly TRBD1 (5 bases). Germline CDR1 reads ENHRY; CDR2 reads SYGVKD. CDR3 size: 13 residues. V was shortened by 4 bases and J by 11 bases, with 17 bases between the two germline ends. For the CDR3, the DNA is TGTGCCATCAGTGCCCCCCCGGGGGGAGAGGCTTTCTTT. Its translation is CAISAPPGGEAFF.

This sequence joins TRBV5-1 and TRBJ2-1; TRBD2 matches 11 bases. The CDR3 is made up of 18 amino acids. CDR1 and CDR2 (germline): SGHRS, YFSETQ. V dropped 3 bases and J dropped 9; count of bases not matched to a gene: 17. In nucleotides, the CDR3 is TGCGCCAGCAGCTCTGCTGATAGTAGCGGGAGGGGTAAGGCTGAGCAGTTCTTC. Amino acids: CASSSADSSGRGKAEQFF.

The rearrangement links TRBV9 to TRBJ1-5; unclear D gene. With 0 bases removed from V and 0 bases from J, the gap between germline ends came to 7 bases. The CDR3 has 15 amino acids. Germline lookup yields CDR1 SGDLS and CDR2 YYNGEE. CDR3 region: CASSVGAVSNQPQHF. The CDR3 DNA reads as TGTGCCAGCAGCGTAGGCGCGGTTAGCAATCAGCCCCAGCATTTT.

The rearrangement uses TRBV5-4 and TRBJ1-5; no clear D. CDR3 size: 15 residues. Between the trimmed V and J ends, which lost 2 bases and 1 base, there was a span of 10 bases. In germline, CDR1 is SGHNT, CDR2 YYREEE (reference sequence). The CDR3 nucleotides are TGTGCCAGCAGCTTTGCAGGTCAAAGCAATCAGCCCCAGCATTTT. Translation gives CASSFAGQSNQPQHF.

The sample holds one count of this clone. The chain recombines TRBV5-3 with TRBJ1-1; D is ambiguous. TRBV5-3 is noted as an ORF with a role that remains uncertain. The V gene lost 8 bases and the J gene lost 1 base, with 6 bases spanning the gap. The CDR3 runs 11 residues. The CDR3 DNA is TGTGCCAGCCGCCCGAACACTGAAGCTTTCTTT. This translates into CASRPNTEAFF.

V and J are TRBV6-1 and TRBJ1-1; D not resolved. In germline, CDR1 is MNHNS, CDR2 SASEGT. The length of the CDR3 is 14 residues. V dropped 2 bases and J dropped 1 base, with 8 bases sitting between them. CDR3 residues: CASSEHQQNTEAFF. The CDR3 DNA sequence: TGTGCCAGCAGTGAACACCAACAGAACACTGAAGCTTTCTTT.

J is TRBJ2-2 and V is TRBV3-1 (or the pseudogene TRBV3-2), with 10 bases lining up with TRBD2. Germline CDR1 reads LGHDT; CDR2 reads YNNKEL (reference sequence). The CDR3 runs 19 residues. Losses at the gene ends were 0 bases for V and 4 bases for J; bases not matched to a gene: 11. DNA of the CDR3: TGTGCCAGCAGCCAAGATCTGGTAGCGGGGGGCCGAACCACCGGGGAGCTGTTTTTT. Amino acid sequence: CASSQDLVAGGRTTGELFF.

The chain recombines TRBV19 with TRBJ1-5; D possibly corresponds to TRBD1 (6 bases). Germline loops: CDR1 LNHDA, CDR2 SQIVND (reference sequence). This CDR3 is built from 13 residues. Trimming took off 10 bases at V and 4 bases at J, with 14 bases between the two ends. The CDR3 nucleotides are TGTGCCATAGAGGGGGGGTGGAATCAGCCCCAGCATTTT. Encoded protein: CAIEGGWNQPQHF. The complete variable domain, with remaining parts taken from reference TRBV19 and TRBJ1-5, reads DGGITQSPKYLFRKEGQNVTLSCEQNLNHDAMYWYRQDPGQGLRLIYYSQIVNDFQKGDIAEGYSVSREKKESFPLTVTSAQKNPTAFYLCAIEGGWNQPQHFGDGTRLSIL.

The rearrangement joins TRBV5-1 to TRBJ1-1, with D unclear. This CDR3 is built from 14 residues. V dropped 7 bases and J dropped 0 bases, with 13 bases sitting between them. Germline V gene sequence: CDR1 SGHRS, CDR2 YFSETQ. This CDR3 reads CASALGTVNTEAFF. The CDR3 coding sequence is TGCGCCAGCGCCTTGGGCACCGTGAACACTGAAGCTTTCTTT.

V usage is TRBV7-8 and J usage is TRBJ1-1; TRBD1 agrees at 9 bases. Germline loops: CDR1 SGHVS, CDR2 FQNEAQ. The CDR3 contains 14 residues. V was clipped by 5 bases and J by 1 base; unmatched bases: 2. The CDR3 loop reads CASSQTGGNTEAFF. DNA of the CDR3: TGTGCCAGCAGCCAGACAGGGGGGAACACTGAAGCTTTCTTT.

The chain has TRBV30 and TRBJ1-1, with D possibly matching TRBD1 (6 bases). V lost 3 bases, J lost 4 bases, and 18 bases lay in between. This CDR3 has 15 residues. The germline gives CDR1 GTSNPN, CDR2 SVGIG (reference sequence). In DNA form, the CDR3 reads TGTGCCTGGAGGGGGGGCCGCAGAAGGGGCACTGAAGCTTTCTTT. Translation gives CAWRGGRRRGTEAFF.

In this sample, this clone turned up a few times. The V call is TRBV6-5, the J call TRBJ2-7; 10 bases fit TRBD2. The CDR3 length is 16 residues. From germline, CDR1 is MNHEY and CDR2 SVGAGI. J lost 1 base, V lost 2 bases, and 5 bases had no gene match. Here the CDR3 DNA reads TGTGCCAGCAGTTACCTCAGCGGGAGGGCATCCTACGAGCAGTACTTC. Translation gives CASSYLSGRASYEQYF.

The chain has TRBV7-9 and TRBJ2-2; no clear D gene. Germline loops: CDR1 SEHNR, CDR2 FQNEAQ (reference sequence). Trimming cost V 1 base and J 8 bases, with 5 bases left between them. The CDR3 consists of 12 residues. CDR3 coding DNA: TGTGCCAGCAGCTTAGTGATGGGGGAGCTGTTTTTT. Protein: CASSLVMGELFF.

The genes are TRBV5-4 and TRBJ2-1, with D perhaps TRBD2 (5 bases). CDR3 length: 13 amino acids. Germline V gene data show CDR1 as SGHNT and CDR2 as YYREEE (reference sequence). Trimming left V 0 bases short and J 6 bases short, with 7 bases between. The CDR3: CASSLAEGNEQFF. CDR3 nucleotide sequence: TGTGCCAGCAGCTTGGCCGAGGGCAATGAGCAGTTCTTC. The variable domain in full, completed from reference TRBV5-4 and TRBJ2-1, reads ETGVTQSPTHLIKTRGQQVTLRCSSQSGHNTVSWYQQALGQGPQFIFQYYREEENGRGNFPPRFSGLQFPNYSSELNVNALELDDSALYLCASSLAEGNEQFFGPGTRLTVL.

The V gene is TRBV5-6, the J gene TRBJ2-1, with no clear D. The CDR3 is 11 amino acids. V lost 4 bases and J 10 bases, leaving 9 bases between the germline ends. Germline CDR1 SGHDT, CDR2 YYEEEE. CDR3 sequence (DNA): TGTGCCAGCAGCGCCAACCGGGAGCAGTTCTTC. Its translation is CASSANREQFF.

This clone showed up just a few times. The chain has TRBV7-9 and TRBJ1-2; D uncertain. The CDR3 is 15 residues long. Germline V CDR1 and CDR2: SEHNR, FQNEAQ (reference sequence). V lost 4 bases, J lost 5 bases, and 17 bases lay in between. The CDR3 loop is CASSYSTVVGYGYTF. CDR3 bases: TGTGCCAGCAGCTATTCCACGGTGGTGGGGTATGGCTACACCTTC.